This T cell receptor beta chain was captured in a study of blood T cell repertoires in COVID-19. Here immunoSEQ multiplex PCR was the method, and the copy in TCRdb shows in-frame clones only, minus some. The sample lists 350,000 to 400,000 clones, more than 70% occurring once. The V gene lost 5 bases and the J gene lost 1 base, with 10 bases spanning the gap. Germline V gene data show CDR1 as SGHRS and CDR2 as YFSETQ. The CDR3 is made up of 14 amino acids. The specimen was PBMCs or T cells enriched from blood (not recorded which). This chain uses TRBV5-1 with TRBJ1-3; TRBD1 is a possible D gene (6 bases). The TCR comes from a woman between 18 and 29 years old who had recovered from COVID-19. The CDR3 bases are TGCGCCAGCAGTTTTCAGGGGTCTGGAAACACCATATATTTT. It is translated as CASSFQGSGNTIYF.